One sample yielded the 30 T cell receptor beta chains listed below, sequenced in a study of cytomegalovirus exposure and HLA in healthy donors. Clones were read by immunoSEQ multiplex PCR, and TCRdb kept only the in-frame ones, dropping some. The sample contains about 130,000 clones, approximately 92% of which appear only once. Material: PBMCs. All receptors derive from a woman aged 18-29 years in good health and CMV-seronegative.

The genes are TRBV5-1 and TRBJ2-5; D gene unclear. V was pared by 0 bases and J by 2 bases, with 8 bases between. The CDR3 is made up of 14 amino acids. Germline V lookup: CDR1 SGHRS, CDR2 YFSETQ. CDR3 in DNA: TGCGCCAGCAGCTTGGGCGGTCTACAAGAGACCCAGTACTTC. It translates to CASSLGGLQETQYF.

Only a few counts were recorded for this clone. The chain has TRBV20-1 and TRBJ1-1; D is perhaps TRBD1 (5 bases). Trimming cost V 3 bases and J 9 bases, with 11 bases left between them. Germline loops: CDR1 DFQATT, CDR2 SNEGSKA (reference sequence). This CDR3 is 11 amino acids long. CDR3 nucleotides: TGCAGTGCTAGGTTGACAGAGAAAGCTTTCTTT. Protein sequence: CSARLTEKAFF.

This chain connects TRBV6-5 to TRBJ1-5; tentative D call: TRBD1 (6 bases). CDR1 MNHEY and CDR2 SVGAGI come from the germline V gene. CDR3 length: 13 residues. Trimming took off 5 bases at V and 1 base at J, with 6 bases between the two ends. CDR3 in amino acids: CASSQGSNQPQHF. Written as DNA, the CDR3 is TGTGCCAGCAGTCAGGGGAGCAATCAGCCCCAGCATTTT.

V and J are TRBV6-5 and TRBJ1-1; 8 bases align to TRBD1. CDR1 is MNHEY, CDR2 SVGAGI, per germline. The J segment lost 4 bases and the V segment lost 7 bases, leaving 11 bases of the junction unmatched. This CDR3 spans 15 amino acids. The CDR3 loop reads CASIRGQGGTTEAFF. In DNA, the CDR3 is TGTGCCAGCATCCGAGGACAGGGTGGTACCACTGAAGCTTTCTTT.

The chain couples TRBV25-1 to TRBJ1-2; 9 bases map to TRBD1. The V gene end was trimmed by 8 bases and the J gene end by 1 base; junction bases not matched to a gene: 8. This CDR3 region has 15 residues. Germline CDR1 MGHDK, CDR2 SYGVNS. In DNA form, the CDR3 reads TGTGCCAGCCAACCCCCGGGACAGGGTAACTATGGCTACACCTTC. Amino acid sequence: CASQPPGQGNYGYTF.

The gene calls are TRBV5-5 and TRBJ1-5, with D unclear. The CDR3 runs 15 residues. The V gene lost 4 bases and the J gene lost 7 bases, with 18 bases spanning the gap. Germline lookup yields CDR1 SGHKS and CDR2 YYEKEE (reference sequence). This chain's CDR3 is CASSLLWGEKQPQHF. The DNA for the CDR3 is TGTGCCAGCAGCCTTTTGTGGGGAGAGAAACAGCCCCAGCATTTT.

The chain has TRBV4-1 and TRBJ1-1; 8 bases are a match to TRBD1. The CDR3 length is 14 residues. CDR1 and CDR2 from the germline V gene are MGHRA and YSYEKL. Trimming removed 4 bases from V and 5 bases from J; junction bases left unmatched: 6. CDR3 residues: CASSPQGVGTEAFF. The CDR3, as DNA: TGCGCCAGCAGCCCACAGGGGGTTGGGACTGAAGCTTTCTTT.

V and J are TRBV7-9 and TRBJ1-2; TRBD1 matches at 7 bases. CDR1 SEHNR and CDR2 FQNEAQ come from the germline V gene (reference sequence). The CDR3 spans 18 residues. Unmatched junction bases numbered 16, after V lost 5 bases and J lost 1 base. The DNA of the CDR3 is TGTGCCAGCAGCCCGCTAACAAAGGGACAGCAAATTAACTATGGCTACACCTTC. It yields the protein CASSPLTKGQQINYGYTF.

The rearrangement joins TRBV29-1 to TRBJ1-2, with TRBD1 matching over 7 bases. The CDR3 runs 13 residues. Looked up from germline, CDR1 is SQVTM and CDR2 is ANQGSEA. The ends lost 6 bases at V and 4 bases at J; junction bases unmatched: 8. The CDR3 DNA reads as TGCAGCGTCATTGGGACAGTACCCTATGGCTACACCTTC. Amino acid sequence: CSVIGTVPYGYTF.

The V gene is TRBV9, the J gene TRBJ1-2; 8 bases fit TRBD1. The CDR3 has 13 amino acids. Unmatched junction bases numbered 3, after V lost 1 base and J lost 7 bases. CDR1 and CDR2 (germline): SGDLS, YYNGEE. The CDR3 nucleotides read TGTGCCAGCAGCGTACAGGGGGCGGGTGGCTACACCTTC. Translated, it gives CASSVQGAGGYTF.

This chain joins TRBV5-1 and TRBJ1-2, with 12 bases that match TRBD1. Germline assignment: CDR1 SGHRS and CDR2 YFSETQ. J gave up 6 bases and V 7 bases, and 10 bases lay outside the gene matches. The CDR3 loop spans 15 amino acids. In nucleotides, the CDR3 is TGCGCCAGCCAACGATCCGGGACAGGGGGCGATGGCTACACCTTC. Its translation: CASQRSGTGGDGYTF.

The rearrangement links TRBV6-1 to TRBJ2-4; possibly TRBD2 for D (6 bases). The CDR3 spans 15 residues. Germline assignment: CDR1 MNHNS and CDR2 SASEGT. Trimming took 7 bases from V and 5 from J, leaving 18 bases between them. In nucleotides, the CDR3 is TGTGCCAGCACCGCCCGGACTATGGGACAAAACATTCAGTACTTC. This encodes CASTARTMGQNIQYF.

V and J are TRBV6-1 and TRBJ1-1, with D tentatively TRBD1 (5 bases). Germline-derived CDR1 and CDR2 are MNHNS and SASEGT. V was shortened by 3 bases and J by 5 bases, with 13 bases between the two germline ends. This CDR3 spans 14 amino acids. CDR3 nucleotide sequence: TGTGCCAGCAGTGATGGGGGGTTAAGGACTGAAGCTTTCTTT. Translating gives CASSDGGLRTEAFF.

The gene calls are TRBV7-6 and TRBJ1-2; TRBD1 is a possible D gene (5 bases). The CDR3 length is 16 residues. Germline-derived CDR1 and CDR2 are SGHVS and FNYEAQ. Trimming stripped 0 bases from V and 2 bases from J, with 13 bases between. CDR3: CASSLARQGRNYGYTF. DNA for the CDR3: TGTGCCAGCAGCTTAGCTCGTCAGGGCCGGAACTATGGCTACACCTTC.

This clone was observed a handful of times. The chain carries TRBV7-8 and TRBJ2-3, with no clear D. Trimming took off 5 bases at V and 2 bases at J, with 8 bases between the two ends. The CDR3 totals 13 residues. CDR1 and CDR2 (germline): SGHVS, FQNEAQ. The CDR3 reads CASSPSTTDTQYF. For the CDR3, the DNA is TGTGCCAGCAGCCCTAGTACCACAGATACGCAGTATTTT.

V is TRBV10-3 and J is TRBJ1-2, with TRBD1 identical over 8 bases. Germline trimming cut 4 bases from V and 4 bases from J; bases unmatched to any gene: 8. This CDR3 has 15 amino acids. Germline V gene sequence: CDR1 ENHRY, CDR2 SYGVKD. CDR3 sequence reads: CAISGDGQGVYGYTF. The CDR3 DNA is TGTGCCATCAGTGGTGATGGACAGGGCGTCTATGGCTACACCTTC.

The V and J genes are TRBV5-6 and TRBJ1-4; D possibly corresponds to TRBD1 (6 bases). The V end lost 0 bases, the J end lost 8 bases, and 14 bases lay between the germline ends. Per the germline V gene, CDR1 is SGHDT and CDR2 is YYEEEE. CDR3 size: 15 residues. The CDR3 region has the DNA TGTGCCAGCAGCTTGGGACAGGAATTAGGCGAAAAACTGTTTTTT. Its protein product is CASSLGQELGEKLFF.

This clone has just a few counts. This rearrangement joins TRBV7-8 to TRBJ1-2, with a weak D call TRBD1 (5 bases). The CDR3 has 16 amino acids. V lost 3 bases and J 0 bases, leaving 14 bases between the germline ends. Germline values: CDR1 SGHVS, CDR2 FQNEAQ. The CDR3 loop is CASSFGQGRPNYGYTF. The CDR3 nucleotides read TGTGCCAGCAGCTTTGGCCAGGGCCGTCCTAACTATGGCTACACCTTC.

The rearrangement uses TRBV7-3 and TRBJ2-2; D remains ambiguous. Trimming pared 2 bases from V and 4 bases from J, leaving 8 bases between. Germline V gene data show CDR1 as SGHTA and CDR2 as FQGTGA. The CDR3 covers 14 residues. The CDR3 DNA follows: TGTGCCAGCAGCTTAGTGCCTACCACCGGGGAGCTGTTTTTT. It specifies CASSLVPTTGELFF.

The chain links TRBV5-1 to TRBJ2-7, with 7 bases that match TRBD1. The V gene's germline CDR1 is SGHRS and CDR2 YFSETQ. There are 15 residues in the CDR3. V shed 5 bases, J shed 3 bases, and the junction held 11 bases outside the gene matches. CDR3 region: CASSPAGTDVYEQYF. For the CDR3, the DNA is TGCGCCAGCAGTCCCGCCGGGACAGACGTCTACGAGCAGTACTTC.

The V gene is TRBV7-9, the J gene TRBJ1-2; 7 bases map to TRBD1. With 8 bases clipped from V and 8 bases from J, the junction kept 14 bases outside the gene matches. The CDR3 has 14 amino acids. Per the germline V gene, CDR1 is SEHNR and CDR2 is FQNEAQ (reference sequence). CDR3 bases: TGTGCCAGCGGCAACCCAACAGGGGTAGGCGGCTACACCTTC. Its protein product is CASGNPTGVGGYTF.

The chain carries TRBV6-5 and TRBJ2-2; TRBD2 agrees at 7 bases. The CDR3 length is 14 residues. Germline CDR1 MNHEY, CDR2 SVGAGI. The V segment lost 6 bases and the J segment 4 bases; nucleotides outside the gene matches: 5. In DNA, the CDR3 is TGTGCCAGCAGAACGCGGGGGAGCACCGGGGAGCTGTTTTTT. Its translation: CASRTRGSTGELFF.

The CDR3 DNA sequence: TGTGCCAGCAGTTCGGGACAGGCCCTCTATGGCTACACCTTC. Protein: CASSSGQALYGYTF. The rearrangement uses TRBV6-5 and TRBJ1-2; 8 bases match TRBD1. The CDR3 sequence is 14 residues long. The J segment lost 4 bases and the V segment lost 4 bases, leaving 5 bases of the junction unmatched. CDR1 and CDR2 (germline): MNHEY, SVGAGI.

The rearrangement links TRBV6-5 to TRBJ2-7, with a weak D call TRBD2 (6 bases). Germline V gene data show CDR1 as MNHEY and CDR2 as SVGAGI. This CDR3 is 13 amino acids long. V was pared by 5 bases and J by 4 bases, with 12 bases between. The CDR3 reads CASSPPGGYEQYF. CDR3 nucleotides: TGTGCCAGCAGTCCTCCTGGGGGGTACGAGCAGTACTTC.

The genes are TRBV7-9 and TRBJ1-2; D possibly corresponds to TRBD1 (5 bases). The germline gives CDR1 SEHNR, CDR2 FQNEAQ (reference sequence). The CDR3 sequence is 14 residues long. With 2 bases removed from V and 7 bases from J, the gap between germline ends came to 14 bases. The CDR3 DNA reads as TGTGCCAGCAGCTTACTTTTGCGGGGACCTGGCTACACCTTC. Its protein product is CASSLLLRGPGYTF.

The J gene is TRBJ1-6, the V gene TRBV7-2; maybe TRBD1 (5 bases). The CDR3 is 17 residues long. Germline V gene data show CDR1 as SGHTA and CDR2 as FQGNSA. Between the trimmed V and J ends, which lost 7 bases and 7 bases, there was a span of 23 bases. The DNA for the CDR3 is TGTGCCAGCACCCTCGCCGGGGGGTCAATTCGGAATTCACCCCTCCACTTT. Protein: CASTLAGGSIRNSPLHF.

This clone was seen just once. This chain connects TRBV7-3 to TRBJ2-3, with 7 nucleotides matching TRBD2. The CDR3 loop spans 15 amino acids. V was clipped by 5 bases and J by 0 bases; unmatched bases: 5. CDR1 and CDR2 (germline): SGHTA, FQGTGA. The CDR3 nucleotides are TGTGCCAGCAGCAGGGACTACACTAGCACAGATACGCAGTATTTT. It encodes CASSRDYTSTDTQYF.

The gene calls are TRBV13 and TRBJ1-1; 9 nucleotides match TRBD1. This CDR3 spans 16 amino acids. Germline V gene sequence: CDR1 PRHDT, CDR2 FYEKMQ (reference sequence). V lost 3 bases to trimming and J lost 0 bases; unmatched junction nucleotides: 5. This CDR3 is CASSFRTGVMNTEAFF. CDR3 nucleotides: TGTGCCAGCAGCTTTCGGACAGGGGTTATGAACACTGAAGCTTTCTTT.

The CDR3 DNA sequence: TGTGCCAGCAGCGTAGCGAACAGGGGACGGATTAGTCCTAACACCGGGGAGCTGTTTTTT. Its translation is CASSVANRGRISPNTGELFF. The rearrangement links TRBV9 to TRBJ2-2, with TRBD1 matching 7 bases. Germline V gives CDR1 SGDLS, CDR2 YYNGEE. The junction had 16 bases not matched to a gene; V was cut back by 0 bases and J by 2 bases. CDR3 length: 20 amino acids.

CDR3 sequence (DNA): TGTGCCAGCAGTCAAGGGGGGGGGTCTAACTATGGCTACACCTTC. The encoded protein is CASSQGGGSNYGYTF. The gene calls are TRBV6-1 and TRBJ1-2; TRBD1 is a possible D gene (6 bases). The CDR3 runs to 15 residues. CDR1 is MNHNS and CDR2 is SASEGT in the germline V gene. The V gene lost 5 bases and the J gene lost 0 bases, with 13 bases spanning the gap.